This is a list of T cell receptor beta chains from one sample in a study of vaccination and CD4 T cells after COVID-19. A single record per CDR3 protein comes from TCRdb applying MiXCR to the PCR reads. This repertoire shows about 21,000 distinct CDR3 sequences, 40% found once; its top ten account for roughly 8.1%. The antigens these receptors bind are not known. Source: CD4+ T cells from blood, cultured in vitro, taken after SARS-CoV-2 vaccination. The origin of the receptors is a human donor who had recovered from COVID-19. CDR3s include the opening cysteine and the closing phenylalanine or tryptophan. A D gene is named only where the DNA matches it firmly. Clone size, where shown, is once, few, many, or a class for clones that have expanded.

d_gene	v_gene	abundance	j_gene	CDR3nt	CDR3aa
-	TRBV10-1	-	TRBJ2-5	TGCGCCAGCAGCCCTGAAAGGGAAGAGACCCAGTACTTC	CASSPEREETQYF
-	TRBV6-2/TRBV6-3	-	TRBJ1-5	TGTGCCAGCAGTTCCCCACACAGAGCCCAGCCCCAGCATTTT	CASSSPHRAQPQHF
-	TRBV6-5	-	TRBJ2-3	TGTGCCAGCAGTTACCTTAGCCAGGGTTTTAGGCCAGATACGCAGTATTTT	CASSYLSQGFRPDTQYF
TRBD1	TRBV7-2	-	TRBJ1-6	TGTGCCAGCAGCCGGGACAGCTCCTCTCCCCTCCACTTT	CASSRDSSSPLHF
TRBD2	TRBV18	-	TRBJ2-7	TGTGCCAGCTCACCCAGGACTAGCCCATACGAGCAGTACTTC	CASSPRTSPYEQYF
-	TRBV6-1	few	TRBJ2-3	TGTGCCAGCAGGGCCACGAGGTATCGCACAGATACGCAGTATTTT	CASRATRYRTDTQYF
-	TRBV4-3	-	TRBJ2-7	TGCGCCAGCAGCCCTCAGGTGGGACTGGACGAGCAGTACTTC	CASSPQVGLDEQYF
TRBD1	TRBV6-1	few	TRBJ1-6	TGTGCCAGCATCATTGCAGGGGGTAATAATTCACCCCTCCACTTT	CASIIAGGNNSPLHF
-	TRBV6-5	few	TRBJ1-2	TGTGCCAGCAGTTACGACGGAAGCTATGGCTACACCTTC	CASSYDGSYGYTF
TRBD2	TRBV20-1	-	TRBJ2-5	TGCAGTGCTAGAGATAGCGGGAGGGCCGGGGAGACCCAGTACTTC	CSARDSGRAGETQYF
-	TRBV28	few	TRBJ2-5	TGTGCCAGCAGGGCTACAGGGTGGAGAGAGACCCAGTACTTC	CASRATGWRETQYF
-	TRBV20-1	-	TRBJ2-5	TGCAGTGCTAGAGTTGGGATACAAGAGACCCAGTACTTC	CSARVGIQETQYF
-	TRBV5-5	-	TRBJ1-5	TGTGCCAGCAGCCCGGGACCGCGGGGCGATCAGCCCCAGCATTTT	CASSPGPRGDQPQHF
-	TRBV27	-	TRBJ2-3	TGTGCCAGCAATCCTTCCCCTCGGCCCACAGATACGCAGTATTTT	CASNPSPRPTDTQYF
-	TRBV11-2	-	TRBJ2-5	TGTGCCAGCAGCTTACGAAGGGGGCGGGGCGAGACCCAGTACTTC	CASSLRRGRGETQYF
-	TRBV7-9	-	TRBJ2-5	TGTGCCAGCAGCTTAGTTTTAGGGGGAGTAGAGACCCAGTACTTC	CASSLVLGGVETQYF
TRBD1	TRBV20-1	few	TRBJ1-1	TGCAGTGCTGAGGACAGGGGGAGCACTGAAGCTTTCTTT	CSAEDRGSTEAFF
TRBD2	TRBV28	few	TRBJ2-5	TGTGCCAGCAGTTTCCCCGGACTAGCGGACCAAGAGACCCAGTACTTC	CASSFPGLADQETQYF
-	TRBV12-3/TRBV12-4	-	TRBJ1-5	TGTGCCAGCAGTTTAGGATTAACGGACCAGGGGAGTAATCAGCCCCAGCATTTT	CASSLGLTDQGSNQPQHF
TRBD2	TRBV7-9	-	TRBJ2-1	TGTGCCAGCAGCTCAAAAACTAGCGGGAGTGTCAATGAGCAGTTCTTC	CASSSKTSGSVNEQFF
-	TRBV7-2	-	TRBJ1-3	TGTGCCAGCAGCTTAATGAGGGGGGCTGGAAACACCATATATTTT	CASSLMRGAGNTIYF
-	TRBV12-3/TRBV12-4	-	TRBJ2-6	TGTGCCAGCAAGGTACCTGGGGCCAACGTCCTGACTTTC	CASKVPGANVLTF
TRBD1	TRBV6-1	few	TRBJ1-2	TGTGCCAGCAGGACAGGGTCTCAAGGCTACACCTTC	CASRTGSQGYTF
-	TRBV6-1	few	TRBJ1-5	TGTGCCAGCAGGACCGATGAGAGGGGCAATCAGCCCCAGCATTTT	CASRTDERGNQPQHF
TRBD2	TRBV30	-	TRBJ2-5	TGTGCCTGGAGCCCTGAAAGATCCGGGACTAGCCCTCGAGAGACCCAGTACTTC	CAWSPERSGTSPRETQYF
TRBD1	TRBV6-5	-	TRBJ1-6	TGTGCCAGCAGTTTTGGGGGGGGACAGGGTTTTTCACCCCTCCACTTT	CASSFGGGQGFSPLHF
TRBD1	TRBV2	-	TRBJ1-6	TGTGCCAGCAGATCCCCCGGGACAGGGAATCTTTCACCCCTCCACTTT	CASRSPGTGNLSPLHF
-	TRBV29-1	-	TRBJ1-5	TGCAGCGTTGGAGAGGGGAGCAATCAGCCCCAGCATTTT	CSVGEGSNQPQHF
-	TRBV15	-	TRBJ1-5	TGTGCCACCAGCAGAGTAAATCAGCCCCAGCATTTT	CATSRVNQPQHF
-	TRBV12-3/TRBV12-4	once	TRBJ2-3	TGTGCCAGCAGTTTTCAGGGTAGTGGCACAGATACGCAGTATTTT	CASSFQGSGTDTQYF
-	TRBV4-3	-	TRBJ2-5	TGCGCCAGCAGCCAAGAAGGCAGGCCGATAGAGACCCAGTACTTC	CASSQEGRPIETQYF
-	TRBV20-1	few	TRBJ1-5	TGCAGTGCTCGCCTAAGCTGGGACAGCAATCAGCCCCAGCATTTT	CSARLSWDSNQPQHF
-	TRBV6-1	few	TRBJ1-6	TGTGCCAGCAGGACAGGTCAGGATTCACCCCTCCACTTT	CASRTGQDSPLHF
TRBD2	TRBV6-2/TRBV6-3	-	TRBJ2-7	TGTGCCAGCAGGCTAAGCGGGAAGAGCGGGTACGTCTACGAGCAGTACTTC	CASRLSGKSGYVYEQYF
-	TRBV24-1	-	TRBJ1-2	TGTGCCACCAGTGACCCTATTTATGGCTACACCTTC	CATSDPIYGYTF
-	TRBV19	few	TRBJ1-5	TGTGCCAGTAGTAGTCAGAGCAATCAGCCCCAGCATTTT	CASSSQSNQPQHF
-	TRBV5-1	few	TRBJ2-7	TGCGCCAGCAGCCCCCAGGCGGGGATTAGCTACGAGCAGTACTTC	CASSPQAGISYEQYF
TRBD2	TRBV20-1	few	TRBJ2-3	TGCAGTGCTAGGGCTAGCGGGGGCACAGATACGCAGTATTTT	CSARASGGTDTQYF
TRBD1	TRBV20-1	-	TRBJ1-3	TGCAGTGCTAGTCTTCTTGGAGGGGGCGCGAACACCATATATTTT	CSASLLGGGANTIYF
-	TRBV15	few	TRBJ1-1	TGTGCCACCAGCAGAGATTTGGGAGGGGCGAACACTGAAGCTTTCTTT	CATSRDLGGANTEAFF
TRBD1	TRBV7-3	-	TRBJ2-2	TGTGCCAGCAGCTTTACAGGGGCCCTAACCGGGGAGCTGTTTTTT	CASSFTGALTGELFF
-	TRBV11-2	-	TRBJ2-1	TGTGCCAGCAGCTTAGATCGCAGAGGCAATGAGCAGTTCTTC	CASSLDRRGNEQFF
TRBD2	TRBV11-3	-	TRBJ2-3	TGTGCCAGCAAGCAGCGGGAGGGCCTCGCAGATACGCAGTATTTT	CASKQREGLADTQYF